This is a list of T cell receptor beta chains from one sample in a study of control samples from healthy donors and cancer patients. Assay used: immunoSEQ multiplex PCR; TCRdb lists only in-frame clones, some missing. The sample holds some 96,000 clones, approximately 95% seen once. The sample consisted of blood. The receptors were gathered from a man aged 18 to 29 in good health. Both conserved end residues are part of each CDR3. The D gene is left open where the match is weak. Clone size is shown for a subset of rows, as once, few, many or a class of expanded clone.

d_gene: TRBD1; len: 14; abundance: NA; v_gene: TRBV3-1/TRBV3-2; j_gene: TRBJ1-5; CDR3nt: TGTGCCAGCAGCCGGGGGACAGTCAATCAGCCCCAGCATTTT; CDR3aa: CASSRGTVNQPQHF
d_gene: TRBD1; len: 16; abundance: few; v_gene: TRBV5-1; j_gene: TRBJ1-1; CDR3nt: TGCGCCAGCAGCTGGGGGCAGGGGGCCGTTAACACTGAAGCTTTCTTT; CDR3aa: CASSWGQGAVNTEAFF
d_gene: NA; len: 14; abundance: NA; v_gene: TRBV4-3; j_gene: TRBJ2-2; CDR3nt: TGCGCCAGCAGCGGCACTGAAAACACCGGGGAGCTGTTTTTT; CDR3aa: CASSGTENTGELFF
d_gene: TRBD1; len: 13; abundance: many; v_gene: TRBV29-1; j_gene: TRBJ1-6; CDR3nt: TGCAGCGTCCGACAGGGGGATAATTCACCCCTCCACTTT; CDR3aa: CSVRQGDNSPLHF
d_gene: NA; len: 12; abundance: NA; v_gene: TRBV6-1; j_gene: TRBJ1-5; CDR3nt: TGTGCCAGCAGTGAAGCAGGGGGTACCCAGCATTTT; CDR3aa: CASSEAGGTQHF
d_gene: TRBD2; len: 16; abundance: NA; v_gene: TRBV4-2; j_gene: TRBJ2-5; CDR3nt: TGTGCCAGCAGCCAAGATCCGGCGAGCGGGAGTGAGACCCAGTACTTC; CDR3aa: CASSQDPASGSETQYF
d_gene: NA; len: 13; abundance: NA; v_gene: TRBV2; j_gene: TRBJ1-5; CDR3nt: TGTGCCAGCAACGTGGATTTCAATCAGCCCCAGCATTTT; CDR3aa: CASNVDFNQPQHF
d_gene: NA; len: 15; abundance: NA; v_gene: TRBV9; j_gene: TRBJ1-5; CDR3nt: TGTGCCAGCAGCCCGACGGGGGGTTTTGATCAGCCCCAGCATTTT; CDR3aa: CASSPTGGFDQPQHF
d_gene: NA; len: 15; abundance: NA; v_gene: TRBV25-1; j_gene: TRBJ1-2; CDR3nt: TGTGCCAGCAGTGAATCGATAGGGGTAAACTATGGCTACACCTTC; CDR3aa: CASSESIGVNYGYTF
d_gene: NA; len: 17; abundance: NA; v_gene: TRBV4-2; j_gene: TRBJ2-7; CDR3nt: TGTGCCAGCAGCCGAGAGAACGGCGGTTTGAGCTCCTACGAGCAGTACTTC; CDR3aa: CASSRENGGLSSYEQYF
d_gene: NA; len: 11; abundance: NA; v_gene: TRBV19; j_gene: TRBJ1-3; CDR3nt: TGTGCCAGTAACATTGGAAACACCATATATTTT; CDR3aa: CASNIGNTIYF
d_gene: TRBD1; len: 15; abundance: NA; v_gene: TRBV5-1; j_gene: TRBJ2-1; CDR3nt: TGCGCCAGCAGCCCACGACAGGGCAGACACAATGAGCAGTTCTTC; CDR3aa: CASSPRQGRHNEQFF
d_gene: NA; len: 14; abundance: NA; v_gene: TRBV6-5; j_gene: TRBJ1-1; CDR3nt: TGTGCCAGCAGTTATGCAGGGAGCAACACTGAAGCTTTCTTT; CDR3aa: CASSYAGSNTEAFF
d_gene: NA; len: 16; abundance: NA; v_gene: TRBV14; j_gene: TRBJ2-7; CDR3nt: TGTGCCAGCAGCAGTTCCCGGCCACCTACGGTCCACGAGCAGTACTTC; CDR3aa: CASSSSRPPTVHEQYF
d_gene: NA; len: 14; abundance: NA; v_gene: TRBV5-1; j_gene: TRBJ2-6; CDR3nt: TGCGCCAGCAGCACAGGGTCTGGGGCCAACGTCCTGACTTTC; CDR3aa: CASSTGSGANVLTF
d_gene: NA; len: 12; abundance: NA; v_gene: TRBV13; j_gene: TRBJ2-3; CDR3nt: TGTGCCAGCAGCTTGCGAGGGGATACGCAGTATTTT; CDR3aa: CASSLRGDTQYF
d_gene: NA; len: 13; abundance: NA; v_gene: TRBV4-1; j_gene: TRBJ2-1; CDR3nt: TGCGCCAGCAGCCAAGGGGGCTACAATGAGCAGTTCTTC; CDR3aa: CASSQGGYNEQFF
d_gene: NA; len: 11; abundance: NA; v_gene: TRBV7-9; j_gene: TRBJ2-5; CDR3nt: TGTGCCAGCACCCTTGAAGAGACCCAGTACTTC; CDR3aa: CASTLEETQYF
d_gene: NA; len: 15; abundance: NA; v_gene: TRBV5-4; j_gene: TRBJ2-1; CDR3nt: TGTGCCAGCAGCCGTGGTGGGAGCTCCTACAATGAGCAGTTCTTC; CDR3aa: CASSRGGSSYNEQFF
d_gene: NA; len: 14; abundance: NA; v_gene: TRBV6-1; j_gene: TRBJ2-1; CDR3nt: TGTGCCAGCAGTGAAGGTGGCGCAGTAAGGGCGCAGTTCTTC; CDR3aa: CASSEGGAVRAQFF
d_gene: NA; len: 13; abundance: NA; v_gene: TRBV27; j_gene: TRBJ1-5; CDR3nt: TGTGCCAGCAGTGACCAACGGTCTCAGCCCCAGCATTTT; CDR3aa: CASSDQRSQPQHF
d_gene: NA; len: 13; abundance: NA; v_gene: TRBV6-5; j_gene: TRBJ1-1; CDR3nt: TGTGCCAGCAGCTTACACCTGAACACTGAAGCTTTCTTT; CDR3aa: CASSLHLNTEAFF
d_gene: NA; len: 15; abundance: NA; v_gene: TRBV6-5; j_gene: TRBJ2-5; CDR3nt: TGTGCCAGCAGATACGCGGAGGGTGGCCAAGAGACCCAGTACTTC; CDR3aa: CASRYAEGGQETQYF
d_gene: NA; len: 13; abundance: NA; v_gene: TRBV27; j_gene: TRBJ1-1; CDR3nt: TGTGCCAGCAGTCTCTCCCCGCGCACTGAAGCTTTCTTT; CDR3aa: CASSLSPRTEAFF
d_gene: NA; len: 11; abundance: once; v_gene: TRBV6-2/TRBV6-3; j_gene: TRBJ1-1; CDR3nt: TGTGCCAGCAGTTACGGGATTGAAGCTTTCTTT; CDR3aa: CASSYGIEAFF
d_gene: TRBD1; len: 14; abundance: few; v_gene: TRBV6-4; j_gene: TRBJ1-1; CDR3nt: TGTGCCAGCAGTAGGACAGGGGAAAACACTGAAGCTTTCTTT; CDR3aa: CASSRTGENTEAFF
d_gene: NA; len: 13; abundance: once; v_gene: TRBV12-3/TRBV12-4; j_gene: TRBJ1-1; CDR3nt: TGTGCCAGCAGTCCTTCGGATTATACTGAAGCTTTCTTT; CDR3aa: CASSPSDYTEAFF
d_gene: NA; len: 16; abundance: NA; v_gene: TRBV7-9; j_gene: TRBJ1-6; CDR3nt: TGTGCCAGCAGCCTCCAGGGCCACCAACCACATTCACCCCTCCACTTT; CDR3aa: CASSLQGHQPHSPLHF
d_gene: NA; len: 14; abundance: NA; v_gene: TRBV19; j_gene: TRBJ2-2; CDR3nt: TGTGCCAGCGCTCATATCGAGGGTACCGGGGAGCTGTTTTTT; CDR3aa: CASAHIEGTGELFF
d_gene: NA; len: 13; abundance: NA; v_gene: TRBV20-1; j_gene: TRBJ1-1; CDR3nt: TGCAGTGCTAGTGTAGGTCGCGCCACTGAAGCTTTCTTT; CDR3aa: CSASVGRATEAFF
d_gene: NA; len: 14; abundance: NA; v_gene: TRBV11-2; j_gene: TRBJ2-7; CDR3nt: TGTGCCAGCAGCCGAAGACAGTCCATCTACGAGCAGTACTTC; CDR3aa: CASSRRQSIYEQYF
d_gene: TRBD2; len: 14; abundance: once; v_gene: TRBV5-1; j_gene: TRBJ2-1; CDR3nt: TGCGCCAGCCGGACTAGCGGGGGGACAAATGAGCAGTTCTTC; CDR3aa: CASRTSGGTNEQFF
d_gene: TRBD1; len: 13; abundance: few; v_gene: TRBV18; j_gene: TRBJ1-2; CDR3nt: TGTGCCAGCTCCGGACAGGCAGACTATGGCTACACCTTC; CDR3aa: CASSGQADYGYTF
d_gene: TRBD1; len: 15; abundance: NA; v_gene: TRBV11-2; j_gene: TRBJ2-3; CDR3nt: TGTGCCAGCAGCCCAGGACAGGTTAGCACAGATACGCAGTATTTT; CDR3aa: CASSPGQVSTDTQYF
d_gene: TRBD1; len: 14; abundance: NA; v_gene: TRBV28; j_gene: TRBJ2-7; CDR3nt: TGTGCCAGCAGTCGACAGGGTTTGTCGTACGAGCAGTACTTC; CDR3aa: CASSRQGLSYEQYF
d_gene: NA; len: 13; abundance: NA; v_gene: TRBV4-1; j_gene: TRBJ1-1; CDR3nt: TGCGCCAGCAGCCAAGGATCCGGGTCTGAAGCTTTCTTT; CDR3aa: CASSQGSGSEAFF
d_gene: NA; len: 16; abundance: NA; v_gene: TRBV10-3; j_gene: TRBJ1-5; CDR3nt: TGTGCCATCAGCTACCGGGACCTAAAAGGGGATCAGCCCCAGCATTTT; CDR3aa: CAISYRDLKGDQPQHF
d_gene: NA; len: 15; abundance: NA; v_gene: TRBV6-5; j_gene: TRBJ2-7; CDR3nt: TGTGCCAGCAGTCTCGGACGGGGAGTTCCCTACGAGCAGTACTTC; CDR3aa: CASSLGRGVPYEQYF
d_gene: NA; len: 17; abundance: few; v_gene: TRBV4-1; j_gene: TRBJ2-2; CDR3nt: TGCGCCAGCAGCCGGACTTCTACGACGGGATCGGCCGGGGAGCTGTTTTTT; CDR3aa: CASSRTSTTGSAGELFF
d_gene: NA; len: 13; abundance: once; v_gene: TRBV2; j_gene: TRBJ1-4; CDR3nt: TGTGCCAGCAGACTGGACGGGGGGGAAAAACTGTTTTTT; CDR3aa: CASRLDGGEKLFF
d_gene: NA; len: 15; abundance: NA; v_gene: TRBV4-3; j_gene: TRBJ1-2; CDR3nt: TGCGCCAGCAGCCGTGGACAGACGTCTTTCTATGGCTACACCTTC; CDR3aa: CASSRGQTSFYGYTF
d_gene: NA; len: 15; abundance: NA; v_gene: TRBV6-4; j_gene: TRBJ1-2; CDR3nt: TGTGCCAGCAGTGACTCGGAAAGGGGTGAAAATGGCTACACCTTC; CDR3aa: CASSDSERGENGYTF
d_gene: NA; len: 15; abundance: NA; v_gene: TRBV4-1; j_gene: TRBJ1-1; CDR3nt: TGCGCCAGCAGCCCCCGCGCGGGAGAGAACACTGAAGCTTTCTTT; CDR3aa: CASSPRAGENTEAFF
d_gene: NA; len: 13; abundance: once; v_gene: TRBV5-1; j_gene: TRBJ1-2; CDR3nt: TGCGCCAGCAGCTTGTGGGAAGGCTATGGCTACACCTTC; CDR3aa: CASSLWEGYGYTF